This T cell receptor (beta chain) emerged from a study of control samples from healthy donors and cancer patients. The CDR3 is made up of 13 amino acids. Looked up from germline, CDR1 is SQVTM and CDR2 is ANQGSEA. V lost 3 bases and J 2 bases, leaving 9 bases between the germline ends. Sequencing was performed with immunoSEQ multiplex PCR; in TCRdb, only in-frame clones are kept and a portion is missing. This table holds 100,000 to 150,000 clones, over 75% found once. This clone was observed a single time. This chain links TRBV29-1 with TRBJ2-3; no definite D call. The source of this sequence is a man aged 18 to 30 in good health. The material sequenced was blood. CDR3 bases: TGCAGCGTTGAGCGGCGGCACACAGATACGCAGTATTTT. The encoded protein is CSVERRHTDTQYF.